This entry is about one T cell receptor (beta chain). Per the original methods: It was from reference gene primer amplification that nucleated cell counts were estimated. Measured with immunoSEQ multiplex PCR; TCRdb has only the in-frame clones, and not every one. D and trimming were read from the DNA, whereas the V and J calls and clone size are those reported in that table. This table holds around 340,000 clones, 65% to 85% found once. The data derive from a study of blood T cell repertoires in COVID-19. Study information: Material from acute and convalescent COVID-19 was sourced from the United States, Italy and Spain. PBMCs, B-cell-depleted T cells, or T cells were the source of the cDNA or gDNA that made up the material.

This sequence was found in a man aged 25 to 45 with active or convalescent COVID-19. Input material: peripheral blood.

CDR3 coding DNA: TGTGCCATCAGTGAAGAGGGACAGGTCTATGGCTACACCTTC. Amino acids: CAISEEGQVYGYTF. V usage is TRBV10-3 and J usage is TRBJ1-2, with 8 bases aligning to TRBD1. CDR3 length: 14 amino acids. J lost 4 bases, V lost 3 bases, and 4 bases had no gene match. The germline gives CDR1 ENHRY, CDR2 SYGVKD.